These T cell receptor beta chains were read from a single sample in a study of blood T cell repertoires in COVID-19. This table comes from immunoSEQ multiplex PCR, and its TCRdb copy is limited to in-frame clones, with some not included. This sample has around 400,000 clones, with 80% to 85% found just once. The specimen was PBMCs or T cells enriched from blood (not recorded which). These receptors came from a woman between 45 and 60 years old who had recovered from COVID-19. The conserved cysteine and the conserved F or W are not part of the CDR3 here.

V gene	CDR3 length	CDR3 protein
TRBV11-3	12	ASSLVLADNEQF
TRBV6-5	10	ASSTRNQPQH
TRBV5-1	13	ASSSQGIRNEKLF
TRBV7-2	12	ASSLGGGAYEQY
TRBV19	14	ASRAVQGNSNQPQH
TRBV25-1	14	ASSTSGTEDLYGYT
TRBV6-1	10	ASSEFGETQY
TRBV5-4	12	ASSRMDRGDGYT
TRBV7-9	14	ASSWLTSYSYNEQF
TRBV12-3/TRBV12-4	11	ASSIRGLNEQF
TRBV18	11	ASSLDRATEAF
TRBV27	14	ASSSRDRGLLTEAF
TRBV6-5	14	ASSYSMGRGASGYT
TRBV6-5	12	ASSSGQPNYGYT
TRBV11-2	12	ASSFQGDTGELF
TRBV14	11	ASSRHGGAEAF
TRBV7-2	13	ASSLGQGFNYGYT
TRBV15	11	ATSPGQNYGYT
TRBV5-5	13	ASSFPGTDLYEQY
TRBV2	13	ASSSRTGHTGEQY
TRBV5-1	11	ASSLGENYGYT
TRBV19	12	ASSLRGLQETQY
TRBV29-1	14	SASPGGRANTGELF
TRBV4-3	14	ASSPETGTGGSPLH
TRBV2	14	ASGLRLAGFYNEQF
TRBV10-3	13	AISAGRGLNNEQF
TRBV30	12	AWSDGGENQPQH
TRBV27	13	ASSLGTALSYEQY
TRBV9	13	ASSPLDRLNTEAF
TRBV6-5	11	ASRLQGFHEQF
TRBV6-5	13	ASRSDIPGQYGYT
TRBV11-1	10	ASSLDKTEQY
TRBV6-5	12	ASSYSTGYTEAF
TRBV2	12	ASMETGVGEKLF
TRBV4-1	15	ASSQRHVREGAYEQY
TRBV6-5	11	ASRRDRADGYT
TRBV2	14	ASSDGGAGFSYEQY
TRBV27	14	ASSRGLELMNTEAF
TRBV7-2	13	ASSLVRGRTGELF
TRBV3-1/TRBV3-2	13	ASSQGTSYTGELF
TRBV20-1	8	SATTGTQY
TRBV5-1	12	ASSLERVNTEAF
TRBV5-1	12	ASSPTTQGREAF
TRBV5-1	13	ASSLGGTVVYGYT
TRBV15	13	ATSRDGTSAREQF
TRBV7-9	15	ASSFSSGGNSYNEQF
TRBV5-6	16	ASSLVWGTGDGANVLT
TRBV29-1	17	SEYGTGGVGPQINEKLF
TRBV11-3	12	ASSPRAWTGELF
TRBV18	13	ASSRFGLMNTEAF
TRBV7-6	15	ASSPHRANYPNQPQH
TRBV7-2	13	ASSLGVLRGYGYT
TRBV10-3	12	AISDRGDSYEQY
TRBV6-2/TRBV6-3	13	ASSYSRGSNYEQF
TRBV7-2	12	ASSYTGPNQPQH
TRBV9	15	ASSVDPLAGIRFEQF
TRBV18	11	ASSPELGDGYT
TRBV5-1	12	ASSAGQLQETQY
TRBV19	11	ASSIVQGTEAF